This entry lists 16 T cell receptor beta chains sequenced from one sample in a study. TCRdb re-called the RT-PCR reads through MiXCR, storing one row per CDR3 protein. In the table there are about 680,000 distinct CDR3 sequences, 13% to 15% of which are singletons. The sample taken for sequencing was memory CD4+ T cells from blood. These receptor sequences come from a female donor in good health, serving as a healthy control.

This clonotype was seen a few times. This could be a read error, since a much larger clone is one nucleotide away. The rearrangement uses TRBV7-2 and TRBJ1-2; 9 bases map to TRBD1. This CDR3 spans 13 amino acids. The V gene's germline CDR1 is SGHTA and CDR2 FQGNSA. V lost 5 bases and J lost 4; bases outside the gene matches: 2. CDR3 coding DNA: TGTGCCAGCAGCATGGACAGGGGCTATGGCTACACCTTC. Protein: CASSMDRGYGYTF.

This clonotype has more than one count but fewer than ten. The chain carries TRBV20-1 and TRBJ2-7, with D tentatively TRBD2 (5 bases). Germline loops: CDR1 DFQATT, CDR2 SNEGSKA (reference sequence). The CDR3 loop spans 15 amino acids. V was pared by 2 bases and J by 7 bases, with 21 bases between. The CDR3, as DNA: TGCAGTGCTAGACTTCTAGCTCTTCTAACGCGAGAGCAGTACTTC. This translates into CSARLLALLTREQYF.

This clonotype occurred once. The CDR3 loop is CASSSQPGLDYEQYF. CDR3 in DNA: TGTGCCAGCAGCTCCCAGCCGGGACTTGATTACGAGCAGTACTTC. The V gene is TRBV7-3, the J gene TRBJ2-7; D is possibly TRBD2 (6 bases). This CDR3 has 15 amino acids. Germline CDR1 and CDR2: SGHTA and FQGTGA. V lost 4 bases and J lost 4, with 17 bases in between.

This rearrangement joins TRBV18 to TRBJ2-4, with 7 bases that match TRBD2. Germline V gene lookup returns CDR1 KGHSH and CDR2 LQKENI. The J segment lost 6 bases and the V segment lost 5 bases, leaving 10 bases of the junction unmatched. The CDR3 totals 15 residues. The CDR3 loop reads CASSGGTSVGNIQYF. The CDR3 coding sequence is TGTGCCAGCTCAGGGGGAACTAGCGTTGGAAACATTCAGTACTTC.

The genes are TRBV7-2 and TRBJ2-7, with D perhaps matching TRBD1 or TRBD2 (5 bases each). The germline V gene has CDR1 SGHTA and CDR2 FQGNSA. V shed 4 bases and J shed 2 bases, with 15 bases lying between them. The CDR3 loop spans 15 amino acids. The CDR3 DNA reads TGTGCCAGCAGCTCTGGGGGACGACCAACCTACGAGCAGTACTTC. It yields the protein CASSSGGRPTYEQYF.

This clonotype turned up a few times. In DNA form, the CDR3 reads TGCGCCAGCAGCCAAGATGAACAGGGTGGGCCCCAGCATTTT. Translation gives CASSQDEQGGPQHF. The chain couples TRBV4-3 to TRBJ1-5; a possible D gene is TRBD1 (6 bases). The CDR3 contains 14 residues. V was trimmed by 0 bases and J by 9 bases, leaving 12 bases between them. Per germline, CDR1 LGHNA and CDR2 YSLEER.

This clonotype has ten or more counts. The gene calls are TRBV19 and TRBJ2-5; 7 nucleotides agree with TRBD1. Germline CDR1 and CDR2: LNHDA and SQIVND (reference sequence). The V gene end was trimmed by 5 bases and the J gene end by 2 bases; junction bases not matched to a gene: 8. The CDR3 length is 15 residues. The CDR3 region is CASSPRTGGQETQYF. In nucleotides, the CDR3 is TGTGCCAGTAGTCCCCGGACAGGAGGTCAAGAGACCCAGTACTTC. Together with reference TRBV19 and TRBJ2-5, the CDR3 gives the full variable domain: DGGITQSPKYLFRKEGQNVTLSCEQNLNHDAMYWYRQDPGQGLRLIYYSQIVNDFQKGDIAEGYSVSREKKESFPLTVTSAQKNPTAFYLCASSPRTGGQETQYFGPGTRLLVL.

This clonotype was seen at least ten times. The rearrangement links TRBV10-3 to TRBJ1-1; the match to TRBD1 covers 11 bases. CDR3 length: 14 amino acids. Looked up from germline, CDR1 is ENHRY and CDR2 is SYGVKD. Trimming removed 4 bases from V and 3 bases from J; junction bases left unmatched: 1. CDR3 bases: TGTGCCATCAGTGGGACAGGGGGCGACACTGAAGCTTTCTTT. Translated: CAISGTGGDTEAFF.

This clonotype was counted at least ten times. The chain has TRBV27 and TRBJ1-2; 9 nucleotides agree with TRBD1. Germline V gives CDR1 MNHEY, CDR2 SMNVEV (reference sequence). The V segment lost 8 bases and the J segment 8 bases; nucleotides outside the gene matches: 9. The CDR3 length is 13 residues. The CDR3 DNA sequence: TGTGCCAGCGCAGACAGGGGGGGGTTCGGCTACACCTTC. This gives the protein CASADRGGFGYTF.

This clonotype was seen only a few times. The chain employs TRBV20-1 and TRBJ2-5; tentatively, D is TRBD1 (7 bases). The V end was cut by 1 base, the J end by 7 bases, with 13 bases between. The CDR3 length is 13 residues. Germline CDR1 and CDR2: DFQATT and SNEGSKA (reference sequence). CDR3 bases: TGCAGTGCTAGAGTGACCCAGGGGGGGACCCAGTACTTC. Translating it yields CSARVTQGGTQYF.

At least ten counts were recorded for this clonotype. The J gene is TRBJ1-1, the V gene TRBV12-3 or TRBV12-4, with TRBD1 as a possible D gene (6 bases). Trimming stripped 6 bases from V and 6 bases from J, with 11 bases between. The CDR3 contains 12 residues. The DNA for the CDR3 is TGTGCCAGCAGCAGGGGCCTGGCTGAAGCTTTCTTT. Translated: CASSRGLAEAFF.

The chain has TRBV28 and TRBJ1-5, with no clear D. Germline V gene data show CDR1 as MDHEN and CDR2 as SYDVKM. V lost 7 bases to trimming and J lost 1 base, with 11 bases between them. The CDR3 totals 14 residues. The CDR3 here is CASIEGRSNQPQHF. CDR3 bases: TGTGCCAGCATCGAAGGGAGGAGCAATCAGCCCCAGCATTTT.

The chain couples TRBV5-1 to TRBJ1-1; 8 positions match TRBD1. Germline V gene lookup returns CDR1 SGHRS and CDR2 YFSETQ. V was pared by 5 bases and J by 0 bases, with 9 bases of the junction left unmatched. The CDR3 spans 16 residues. CDR3 amino acids: CASRRGQAELNTEAFF. The DNA for the CDR3 is TGCGCCAGCAGAAGGGGACAGGCAGAATTGAACACTGAAGCTTTCTTT.

This chain joins TRBV20-1 and TRBJ1-2; tentatively, D is TRBD1 (5 bases). The CDR3 length is 16 residues. V lost 1 base and J 0 bases, leaving 15 bases between the germline ends. Germline CDR1 reads DFQATT; CDR2 reads SNEGSKA (reference sequence). The CDR3 region has the DNA TGCAGTGCTAGAGGACAGCAGGGCCAAGCTAACTATGGCTACACCTTC. Residues: CSARGQQGQANYGYTF.

This clonotype was seen a few times. This chain links TRBV7-9 with TRBJ2-3; TRBD1 might be the D (6 bases). This CDR3 region has 15 residues. Trimming removed 1 base from V and 2 bases from J, with 10 bases in between. Germline values: CDR1 SEHNR, CDR2 FQNEAQ (reference sequence). The CDR3 nucleotides are TGTGCCAGCAGCTTAGACCAGGGACACACAGATACGCAGTATTTT. Protein: CASSLDQGHTDTQYF.

Only a few counts were recorded for this clonotype. The chain is built from TRBV6-6 and TRBJ1-1; possible D gene TRBD1, 5 bases. Trimming left V 6 bases short and J 2 bases short, with 10 bases between. In germline, CDR1 is MNHNY, CDR2 SVGAGI (reference sequence). The CDR3 extends over 13 amino acids. CDR3 coding DNA: TGTGCCAGCAGCTCAGGGTTTAACACTGAAGCTTTCTTT. Translation: CASSSGFNTEAFF.